This is a list of T cell receptor beta chains from one sample in a study of blood T cells in healthy people across ages. TCRdb fed the 5' RACE reads into MiXCR, producing one record per CDR3 protein. The sample shows 650,000 to 800,000 distinct CDR3 sequences, roughly half of them seen only once. Specimen: blood. The receptors were gathered from a woman at least 80 years old in good health. Each CDR3 is given with its conserved first and last residue. The order of the fields is clone size, V gene, D gene, J gene, CDR3 protein, CDR3 DNA. D genes are given only for firm matches. Expanded clones are given a class, and other clones once, few, many or no size at all.

NA	TRBV20-1	NA	TRBJ1-1	CSARGREAFF	TGCAGTGCTAGGGGACGTGAAGCTTTCTTT
few	TRBV5-5	NA	TRBJ2-3	CASRTGSTSTDTQYF	TGTGCCAGCAGAACAGGGTCTACTAGCACAGATACGCAGTATTTT
NA	TRBV7-2	TRBD1	TRBJ2-3	CASSSGDRGRTDTQYF	TGTGCCAGCAGCTCGGGAGACAGGGGGCGCACAGATACGCAGTATTTT
NA	TRBV20-1	TRBD2	TRBJ2-1	CSAGTSGRPYNEQFF	TGCAGTGCTGGCACTAGCGGGCGCCCCTACAATGAGCAGTTCTTC
NA	TRBV29-1	NA	TRBJ2-1	CSVEPGQGNEQFF	TGCAGCGTTGAACCAGGCCAGGGCAATGAGCAGTTCTTC
many	TRBV5-1	NA	TRBJ2-5	CASSLALALQETQYF	TGCGCCAGCAGCTTGGCTCTAGCTCTTCAAGAGACCCAGTACTTC
many	TRBV5-6	NA	TRBJ2-7	CASSLWRALNSYEQYF	TGTGCCAGCAGCTTGTGGCGCGCACTCAACTCCTACGAGCAGTACTTC
many	TRBV6-6	NA	TRBJ1-1	CASGDSRNTEAFF	TGTGCCAGCGGAGACAGCCGGAACACTGAAGCTTTCTTT
NA	TRBV6-1	NA	TRBJ1-2	CASRQSDYGYTF	TGTGCCAGCCGGCAGAGTGACTATGGCTACACCTTC
few	TRBV12-3/TRBV12-4	NA	TRBJ1-5	CASSLSGNSNQPQHF	TGTGCCAGCAGTTTATCTGGGAATAGCAATCAGCCCCAGCATTTT
NA	TRBV6-5	NA	TRBJ2-7	CASSRTLSYEQYF	TGTGCCAGCAGCCGGACGCTATCCTACGAGCAGTACTTC
NA	TRBV5-1	TRBD2	TRBJ2-7	CASGLAGGPWNEQYF	TGCGCCAGCGGACTAGCGGGAGGGCCTTGGAACGAGCAGTACTTC
NA	TRBV12-3/TRBV12-4	NA	TRBJ1-1	CASRTDRNTEAFF	TGTGCCAGCAGGACGGACAGGAACACTGAAGCTTTCTTT
many	TRBV30	NA	TRBJ1-2	CAWTLGFSYGYTF	TGTGCCTGGACCCTGGGTTTTAGCTATGGCTACACCTTC
few	TRBV12-3/TRBV12-4	NA	TRBJ2-2	CASRKNRNTGELFF	TGTGCCAGCAGAAAAAATCGGAACACCGGGGAGCTGTTTTTT
NA	TRBV2	NA	TRBJ2-3	CASSGLASRTDTQYF	TGTGCCAGCAGTGGGCTAGCATCCAGAACAGATACGCAGTATTTT
many	TRBV27	TRBD1	TRBJ2-7	CASSVPGQGSYEQYF	TGTGCCAGCAGTGTACCGGGACAGGGGTCATACGAGCAGTACTTC
once	TRBV21-1	NA	TRBJ2-3	CASSKMGNGDTQYF	TGTGCCAGCAGCAAAATGGGAAACGGGGATACGCAGTATTTT
many	TRBV27	NA	TRBJ1-1	CASKATGNTEAFF	TGTGCCAGCAAGGCGACAGGGAACACTGAAGCTTTCTTT
NA	TRBV10-3	NA	TRBJ2-3	CAIRRTASGDTQYF	TGTGCCATCCGCCGAACGGCGTCCGGAGATACGCAGTATTTT
many	TRBV12-3/TRBV12-4	NA	TRBJ2-3	CASSLRTWSTDTQYF	TGTGCCAGCAGTTTGAGGACGTGGAGCACAGATACGCAGTATTTT
NA	TRBV7-2	NA	TRBJ2-3	CASIERGIVVTDTQYF	TGTGCCAGCATCGAAAGGGGGATTGTTGTCACAGATACGCAGTATTTT
NA	TRBV7-2	NA	TRBJ2-7	CASSLPIGPYEQYF	TGTGCCAGCAGCTTACCCATTGGCCCCTACGAGCAGTACTTC
few	TRBV7-2	TRBD2	TRBJ2-7	CASSPSFAGLVDYEQYF	TGTGCCAGCAGCCCCAGCTTTGCGGGACTAGTTGACTACGAGCAGTACTTC
many	TRBV28	NA	TRBJ2-3	CASSFQSGERTDTQYF	TGTGCCAGCAGTTTTCAAAGCGGCGAGCGCACAGATACGCAGTATTTT
once	TRBV29-1	NA	TRBJ1-2	CSAGDKEDHGYTF	TGCAGCGCCGGGGACAAAGAGGACCATGGCTACACCTTC
NA	TRBV6-6	TRBD2	TRBJ2-3	CASSSTSGVVWQYF	TGTGCCAGCAGTTCGACTAGCGGAGTAGTTTGGCAGTATTTT
NA	TRBV28	TRBD2	TRBJ2-5	CASSYRGAGGSETQYF	TGTGCCAGCAGCTACAGGGGAGCGGGAGGTTCGGAGACCCAGTACTTC
NA	TRBV7-8	NA	TRBJ1-1	CASSLGRGSNTEAFF	TGTGCCAGCAGCTTAGGGCGAGGATCGAACACTGAAGCTTTCTTT
NA	TRBV5-6	NA	TRBJ1-5	CASSLRGYRVGQPQHF	TGTGCCAGCAGCTTGCGTGGGTACAGGGTGGGTCAGCCCCAGCATTTT
many	TRBV12-3/TRBV12-4	NA	TRBJ2-1	CASSPLYEQFF	TGTGCCAGCAGCCCCCTCTATGAGCAGTTCTTC
NA	TRBV15	NA	TRBJ1-2	CATSRAPGGYTF	TGTGCCACCAGCAGAGCCCCAGGGGGCTACACCTTC
many	TRBV21-1	NA	TRBJ2-3	CASSKAQGTRSTDTQYF	TGTGCCAGCAGCAAAGCGCAGGGGACCCGGAGCACAGATACGCAGTATTTT
NA	TRBV12-3/TRBV12-4	NA	TRBJ2-3	CASRRTTGPRTDTQYF	TGTGCCAGCAGAAGAACGACAGGACCGCGCACAGATACGCAGTATTTT
NA	TRBV11-3	TRBD1	TRBJ2-1	CASSSRDRVNNEQFF	TGTGCCAGCAGCTCCCGGGACAGGGTAAACAATGAGCAGTTCTTC
NA	TRBV4-3	NA	TRBJ1-2	CASSQDEGVGYGYTF	TGCGCCAGCAGCCAAGATGAGGGAGTCGGCTATGGCTACACCTTC
many	TRBV12-3/TRBV12-4	NA	TRBJ2-1	CASSLAQGLHNEQFF	TGTGCCAGCAGTTTAGCGCAGGGACTTCACAATGAGCAGTTCTTC
many	TRBV28	NA	TRBJ2-3	CASSLTSGVGDTQYF	TGTGCCAGCAGCCTGACCTCGGGAGTGGGAGATACGCAGTATTTT
NA	TRBV20-1	TRBD1	TRBJ2-1	CSAGKPGQAYNEQFF	TGCAGTGCTGGAAAGCCGGGACAGGCGTACAATGAGCAGTTCTTC
NA	TRBV15	NA	TRBJ2-1	CATSRGASGNEQFF	TGTGCCACCAGCAGGGGGGCTTCGGGCAATGAGCAGTTCTTC
NA	TRBV7-9	NA	TRBJ2-7	CASSGDFSGEQYF	TGTGCCAGCAGCGGCGATTTCAGCGGCGAGCAGTACTTC
many	TRBV7-8	NA	TRBJ2-1	CASSPSVGTEQFF	TGTGCCAGCAGCCCTTCCGTGGGGACTGAGCAGTTCTTC
NA	TRBV6-2/TRBV6-3	NA	TRBJ2-1	CASSRMGDEQFF	TGTGCCAGCAGCCGAATGGGAGATGAGCAGTTCTTC
NA	TRBV5-1	NA	TRBJ1-5	CASRLQGGSNQPQHF	TGCGCCAGCAGGCTACAGGGCGGGAGCAATCAGCCCCAGCATTTT
few	TRBV5-1	NA	TRBJ2-3	CASSYLAGSTDTQYF	TGCGCCAGCAGCTACCTCGCAGGGAGCACAGATACGCAGTATTTT
NA	TRBV10-3	TRBD2	TRBJ2-3	CAISLAGVERTDTQYF	TGTGCCATCAGCTTAGCGGGAGTAGAGAGGACAGATACGCAGTATTTT
NA	TRBV7-9	NA	TRBJ2-2	CASSGMGAGELFF	TGTGCCAGCAGCGGCATGGGGGCCGGGGAGCTGTTTTTT
NA	TRBV29-1	TRBD2	TRBJ2-7	CSVSGRFSYEQYF	TGCAGCGTTAGCGGGAGGTTCTCCTACGAGCAGTACTTC
many	TRBV28	NA	TRBJ2-5	CASSFQLRETQYF	TGTGCCAGCAGTTTTCAGCTCCGAGAGACCCAGTACTTC
NA	TRBV6-1	TRBD2	TRBJ2-1	CATRTSGRDHNEQFF	TGTGCCACCAGGACTAGCGGGAGGGATCACAATGAGCAGTTCTTC
NA	TRBV5-5	NA	TRBJ2-3	CASSWRVDTQYF	TGTGCCAGCAGCTGGAGGGTAGATACGCAGTATTTT
NA	TRBV12-3/TRBV12-4	TRBD2	TRBJ2-5	CASNRLAGETQYF	TGTGCCAGCAACCGACTAGCGGGAGAGACCCAGTACTTC
NA	TRBV2	NA	TRBJ1-2	CASSDETGGGHTF	TGTGCCAGCAGTGACGAGACAGGAGGAGGCCACACCTTC
once	TRBV4-1	NA	TRBJ2-7	CASSIDSSEQYF	TGCGCCAGCAGCATCGACAGTTCCGAGCAGTACTTC
NA	TRBV3-1	NA	TRBJ2-4	CASSQEFPTGEQYF	TGTGCCAGCAGCCAAGAGTTTCCCACCGGGGAGCAGTACTTC